The text below deals with one T cell receptor (beta chain). What this receptor recognizes is not known. No base qualities exist here, and no much larger clone lies one base off it. Trimming takes 6 bases off V and 6 bases off J; junction bases not matched to a gene: 10. CDR1 and CDR2, looked up from the germline V gene (reference sequence), are MNHNY and SVGAGI. The CDR3 has 15 amino acids, counting the end cysteine and phenylalanine. Only CDR3 DNA remains: 45 bases, in frame from the first base. TCRbeta CDR3 regions were amplified from genomic DNA using the immunoSEQ Assay, a bias-controlled multiplex PCR. Processing in the source paper ran as follows. Within the assay, amplification of reference gene primers was used to estimate how many nucleated cells each sample contained. To quantify the absolute abundance of each unique TCRbeta CDR3 rearrangement, sequence reads were collapsed and filtered. For each sample, productive Simpson clonality was calculated as the square root of Simpson's diversity index over productive rearrangements. TCRdb stores this immuneACCESS table with in-frame sequences only. Part of the clones is absent; in the studies checked, under half of the shortfall reflects unresolved V genes, and no reason is known for the rest. The V and J calls and clone size were taken over from that table, and D and trimming were inferred from the DNA. Here the sample has about 28,000 clones; 85% occur a single time. Roughly 23% of the sample belongs to the ten largest clones.

This sample is drawn from a study of blood T cell repertoires in COVID-19 (dated by TCRdb to between 2020 and 2021). Concerning the study at large: Samples from collaborators originated in the United States, Italy and Spain and spanned both the acute and convalescent phases of COVID-19. The material from the prospective study consisted of cDNA or gDNA derived from T cells, B-cell-depleted T cells, or PBMCs. Subjects who had been exposed to COVID-19, were actively infected with it, or had recovered from it provided the deeply sampled blood TCRbeta repertoires that made up the dataset. A freely available public database, intended as a resource for researchers studying the immune response to SARS-CoV-2, is where the repertoires were released. The samples were drawn from the first 160 participants of the ongoing ImmuneRACE study and from 1,200 or so subjects provided by 6 global collaborators. A de-identified subject ID, COVID-19 status, age in years and sex were almost always included in the sample metadata. HLA class I and class II types, where available, came from metadata supplied by the sample provider rather than from assay-based typing. Here is what the overall study found, with its caveats: The amount of clinical and demographic metadata varied by source and participant and was provided uncurated.

Each collaborating institution followed its own protocols to collect whole blood in K2EDTA tubes. For TCRbeta analysis, collaborators shipped samples in one of three forms: frozen whole blood, isolated PBMCs, or DNA extracted from either of those sample types. The sequenced sample was peripheral blood. This receptor was identified in a human donor in a cohort sampled during active COVID-19. The rearrangement combines TRBV6-6 with TRBJ1-4, with 7 bases in between that match TRBD1. The bases read TGTGCCAGCAGAAGCCCACAGGGGTTGGATGAAAAACTGTTTTTT. It translates as CASRSPQGLDEKLFF.